Detailed here is one T cell receptor beta chain. The data originate from a study of OX40 agonist ivuxolimab in advanced cancers. Only in-frame clones appear in the TCRdb table, and some are missing; sequencing was by immunoSEQ multiplex PCR. The sample shows 45,000 to 55,000 clones, about 83% of them seen only once. CDR3 size: 14 residues. Trimming shortened V by 6 bases and J by 0 bases, and 9 bases separated the two germline ends. CDR1 and CDR2 from the germline V gene are MNHEY and SVGAGI. The TCR comes from an adult with an advanced solid tumor such as melanoma, head and neck, liver or kidney cancer. The chain carries TRBV6-5 and TRBJ1-3; D gene uncertain. The sequenced sample was CD4+ or CD8+ T cells sorted from blood, obtained in a trial of the OX40 agonist ivuxolimab. CDR3 bases: TGTGCCAGCAGCCAGATCATCTCTGGAAACACCATATATTTT. Amino acids: CASSQIISGNTIYF.